Listed below are T cell receptor beta chains from one sample, sequenced in a study of T cells in Graves' hyperthyroidism and ophthalmopathy. TCRdb reprocessed the multiplex PCR reads with MiXCR, giving one entry per CDR3 protein. The sample includes about 520,000 distinct CDR3 sequences, 24% seen only once; the top ten take roughly 10%. Input material: blood. All receptors derive from a woman in her 30s with Graves' ophthalmopathy. Each CDR3 is given with its conserved first and last residue. Fields, in order: clone size, V gene, J gene, D gene, CDR3 DNA, CDR3 protein. The D gene is left open where the match is weak. A row's size may be missing; if present it is once, few, many or a size class.

abundance: NA
v_gene: TRBV10-2
j_gene: TRBJ2-7
d_gene: TRBD2
CDR3nt: TGCGCCAGCAGTGAGGGACTAGCGGGTATCTCCTACGAGCAGTACTTC
CDR3aa: CASSEGLAGISYEQYF

abundance: many
v_gene: TRBV19
j_gene: TRBJ1-1
d_gene: TRBD1
CDR3nt: TGTGCCAGTAGTATTGACAGGGGGGGGACTGAAGCTTTCTTT
CDR3aa: CASSIDRGGTEAFF

abundance: many
v_gene: TRBV15
j_gene: TRBJ2-2
d_gene: NA
CDR3nt: TGTGCCACCAGCAGAGATCTGGGTGGGCCCGGGGAGCTGTTTTTT
CDR3aa: CATSRDLGGPGELFF

abundance: few
v_gene: TRBV5-1
j_gene: TRBJ1-1
d_gene: NA
CDR3nt: TGCGCCAGCAATTACGGACAGTTGAACACTGAAGCTTTCTTT
CDR3aa: CASNYGQLNTEAFF

abundance: NA
v_gene: TRBV27
j_gene: TRBJ2-7
d_gene: NA
CDR3nt: TGTGCCAGCAGTTTACACGGACAGTTCGAGCAGTACTTC
CDR3aa: CASSLHGQFEQYF

abundance: NA
v_gene: TRBV28
j_gene: TRBJ2-7
d_gene: TRBD1
CDR3nt: TGTGCCAGCAGTCCTTCAGGGGGCTCTGACGAGCAGTACTTC
CDR3aa: CASSPSGGSDEQYF

abundance: many
v_gene: TRBV20-1
j_gene: TRBJ2-7
d_gene: TRBD2
CDR3nt: TGCAGTGCTAGACGTCCGGGACTAGCTTCCTACGAGCAGTACTTC
CDR3aa: CSARRPGLASYEQYF

abundance: many
v_gene: TRBV6-5
j_gene: TRBJ2-7
d_gene: NA
CDR3nt: TGTGCCAGCAGTTCTACATGGACTCAGAACTACGAGCAGTACTTC
CDR3aa: CASSSTWTQNYEQYF

abundance: many
v_gene: TRBV7-3
j_gene: TRBJ2-7
d_gene: NA
CDR3nt: TGTGCCAGCAGCCTACAGGCTGGCCCCTACGAGCAGTACTTC
CDR3aa: CASSLQAGPYEQYF

abundance: NA
v_gene: TRBV10-2
j_gene: TRBJ1-5
d_gene: TRBD1
CDR3nt: TGCGCCAGCAGCGACACAGGGGGCGATCAGCCCCAGCATTTT
CDR3aa: CASSDTGGDQPQHF

abundance: NA
v_gene: TRBV6-1
j_gene: TRBJ1-3
d_gene: TRBD1
CDR3nt: TGTGCCAGCAGTGAAAAAAAGGGGACAGGCCCCTCTGGAAACACCATATATTTT
CDR3aa: CASSEKKGTGPSGNTIYF

abundance: many
v_gene: TRBV5-1
j_gene: TRBJ2-7
d_gene: NA
CDR3nt: TGCGCCAGCAGCAGAGCAGGAGACTCCTACGAGCAGTACTTC
CDR3aa: CASSRAGDSYEQYF

abundance: many
v_gene: TRBV6-5
j_gene: TRBJ2-5
d_gene: TRBD2
CDR3nt: TGTGCCAGCAGTTTGACTAGCGGGGGTTTCCAAGAGACCCAGTACTTC
CDR3aa: CASSLTSGGFQETQYF

abundance: NA
v_gene: TRBV28
j_gene: TRBJ2-7
d_gene: TRBD2
CDR3nt: TGTGCCAGCAAGGCTAGCGGGAGGGGAAACGAGCAGTACTTC
CDR3aa: CASKASGRGNEQYF

abundance: few
v_gene: TRBV11-2
j_gene: TRBJ2-2
d_gene: NA
CDR3nt: TGTGCCAGCACCCCTCAGAGAACCGGGGAGCTGTTTTTT
CDR3aa: CASTPQRTGELFF

abundance: few
v_gene: TRBV12-3/TRBV12-4
j_gene: TRBJ1-5
d_gene: NA
CDR3nt: TGTGCCAGCAGTTTCGGCAGCAGGACCTATAGCAATCAGCCCCAGCATTTT
CDR3aa: CASSFGSRTYSNQPQHF

abundance: many
v_gene: TRBV6-2/TRBV6-3
j_gene: TRBJ2-5
d_gene: NA
CDR3nt: TGTGCCAGCAGTCGGGACGGAGAGACCCAGTACTTC
CDR3aa: CASSRDGETQYF

abundance: many
v_gene: TRBV7-2
j_gene: TRBJ2-7
d_gene: NA
CDR3nt: TGTGCCAGCAGCAACGATAGGGGGTACGAGCAGTACTTC
CDR3aa: CASSNDRGYEQYF

abundance: few
v_gene: TRBV12-3/TRBV12-4
j_gene: TRBJ1-2
d_gene: NA
CDR3nt: TGTGCCAGCAGCCCCGGCGTTAACTATGGCTACACCTTC
CDR3aa: CASSPGVNYGYTF

abundance: many
v_gene: TRBV13
j_gene: TRBJ1-2
d_gene: NA
CDR3nt: TGTGCCAGCAGCTTAGGACGGCCGAGCTATGGCTACACCTTC
CDR3aa: CASSLGRPSYGYTF

abundance: few
v_gene: TRBV27
j_gene: TRBJ2-7
d_gene: TRBD2
CDR3nt: TGTGCCAGCGGGGAGGGCTACGAGCAGTACTTC
CDR3aa: CASGEGYEQYF

abundance: many
v_gene: TRBV4-3
j_gene: TRBJ2-2
d_gene: NA
CDR3nt: TGCGCCAGCAGCCTCCCAAGGAGGCCCGGGGAGCTGTTTTTT
CDR3aa: CASSLPRRPGELFF

abundance: many
v_gene: TRBV2
j_gene: TRBJ2-5
d_gene: NA
CDR3nt: TGTGCCAGCAGTTCCGGGGCTGAAGAGACCCAGTACTTC
CDR3aa: CASSSGAEETQYF

abundance: NA
v_gene: TRBV10-3
j_gene: TRBJ2-7
d_gene: NA
CDR3nt: TGTGCCATCAAAGGCCGCTACGAGCAGTACTTC
CDR3aa: CAIKGRYEQYF

abundance: NA
v_gene: TRBV12-3/TRBV12-4
j_gene: TRBJ2-5
d_gene: NA
CDR3nt: TGTGCCAGCAGTAAGGGGTATCTAGAAGAGACCCAGTACTTC
CDR3aa: CASSKGYLEETQYF

abundance: many
v_gene: TRBV15
j_gene: TRBJ2-5
d_gene: TRBD2
CDR3nt: TGTGCCACCAGCAGACTAGCGGAAGAGACCCAGTACTTC
CDR3aa: CATSRLAEETQYF

abundance: NA
v_gene: TRBV15
j_gene: TRBJ2-5
d_gene: NA
CDR3nt: TGTGCCACCAGCAGCCAAACGCGGGGGACCCAGTACTTC
CDR3aa: CATSSQTRGTQYF

abundance: few
v_gene: TRBV7-3
j_gene: TRBJ2-7
d_gene: TRBD1
CDR3nt: TGTGCCAGCAGCCTTGACAGGGCTAGGGAGCAGTACTTC
CDR3aa: CASSLDRAREQYF

abundance: NA
v_gene: TRBV28
j_gene: TRBJ2-7
d_gene: NA
CDR3nt: TGTGCCAGCAGCTCCTCTCTCAACGAGCAGTACTTC
CDR3aa: CASSSSLNEQYF

abundance: many
v_gene: TRBV13
j_gene: TRBJ2-7
d_gene: TRBD1
CDR3nt: TGTGCCAGCAGCAACCGGGGACAGGGGCTACCCTACGAGCAGTACTTC
CDR3aa: CASSNRGQGLPYEQYF

abundance: few
v_gene: TRBV6-1
j_gene: TRBJ2-4
d_gene: NA
CDR3nt: TGTGCCAGCAGTGAAAAACGACTCGGCAAAAACATTCAGTACTTC
CDR3aa: CASSEKRLGKNIQYF

abundance: few
v_gene: TRBV3-1
j_gene: TRBJ2-4
d_gene: TRBD2
CDR3nt: TGTGCCAGCAGGTCTCCGGGACTAGCTGTTATCATTCAGTACTTC
CDR3aa: CASRSPGLAVIIQYF

abundance: many
v_gene: TRBV28
j_gene: TRBJ2-7
d_gene: TRBD2
CDR3nt: TGTGCCAGCACGGGAGGACCCTCCTACGAGCAGTACTTC
CDR3aa: CASTGGPSYEQYF

abundance: many
v_gene: TRBV30
j_gene: TRBJ2-4
d_gene: TRBD1
CDR3nt: TGTGCCTGGTCGACAGGGGGAAACATTCAGTACTTC
CDR3aa: CAWSTGGNIQYF

abundance: NA
v_gene: TRBV30
j_gene: TRBJ1-5
d_gene: TRBD1
CDR3nt: TGTGCCTGGGTTGAGAGGGGGCGCGGGAGCAATCAGCCCCAGCATTTT
CDR3aa: CAWVERGRGSNQPQHF

abundance: many
v_gene: TRBV12-3/TRBV12-4
j_gene: TRBJ2-7
d_gene: NA
CDR3nt: TGTGCCAGCAGTCTAAACTATGAGCAGTACTTC
CDR3aa: CASSLNYEQYF

abundance: many
v_gene: TRBV7-8
j_gene: TRBJ1-5
d_gene: NA
CDR3nt: TGTGCCAGCAGTTTGAGCAATCAGCCCCAGCATTTT
CDR3aa: CASSLSNQPQHF

abundance: many
v_gene: TRBV13
j_gene: TRBJ2-3
d_gene: TRBD2
CDR3nt: TGTGCCAGCAGCTTGGGCACCCAATATAGCGGGGCGCAGTATTTT
CDR3aa: CASSLGTQYSGAQYF

abundance: NA
v_gene: TRBV6-2/TRBV6-3
j_gene: TRBJ1-5
d_gene: NA
CDR3nt: TGTGCCAGCAGTTACGATCCTCACACCAAGAATCAGCCCCAGCATTTT
CDR3aa: CASSYDPHTKNQPQHF

abundance: NA
v_gene: TRBV2
j_gene: TRBJ1-2
d_gene: NA
CDR3nt: TGTGCCAGCAGGGGGGACGGAATATATGGCTACACCTTC
CDR3aa: CASRGDGIYGYTF

abundance: NA
v_gene: TRBV6-1
j_gene: TRBJ2-7
d_gene: NA
CDR3nt: TGTGCCAGCAGAAATAAGGAAGCTTCCGAGCAGTACTTC
CDR3aa: CASRNKEASEQYF

abundance: NA
v_gene: TRBV15
j_gene: TRBJ2-7
d_gene: NA
CDR3nt: TGTGCCACCAGCAGAGATTCAGGGACCACCTACGAGCAGTACTTC
CDR3aa: CATSRDSGTTYEQYF

abundance: many
v_gene: TRBV6-1
j_gene: TRBJ2-5
d_gene: NA
CDR3nt: TGTGCCAGCAGGGCTAGCTCTCAAGAGACCCAGTACTTC
CDR3aa: CASRASSQETQYF

abundance: few
v_gene: TRBV12-5
j_gene: TRBJ1-6
d_gene: NA
CDR3nt: TGTGCTAGTGGTTTGGGACAGCCTAATTCACCCCTCCACTTT
CDR3aa: CASGLGQPNSPLHF

abundance: many
v_gene: TRBV7-2
j_gene: TRBJ1-5
d_gene: TRBD1
CDR3nt: TGTGCCAGCAGCCCAGGACAGGGACATCAGCCCCAGCATTTT
CDR3aa: CASSPGQGHQPQHF